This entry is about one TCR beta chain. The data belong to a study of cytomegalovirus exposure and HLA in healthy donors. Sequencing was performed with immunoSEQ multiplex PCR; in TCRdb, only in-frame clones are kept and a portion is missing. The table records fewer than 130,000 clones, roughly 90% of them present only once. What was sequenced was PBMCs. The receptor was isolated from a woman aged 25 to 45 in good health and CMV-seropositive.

The CDR3 spells CASSIVAGTMETQYF. Here the CDR3 DNA reads TGTGCCAGTAGTATCGTGGCAGGGACTATGGAGACCCAGTACTTC. The chain combines TRBV19 with TRBJ2-5; 7 nucleotides line up with TRBD2. Germline lookup yields CDR1 LNHDA and CDR2 SQIVND (reference sequence). This CDR3 region has 15 residues. V trimming: 3 bases; J trimming: 5 bases; junction bases outside the gene matches: 9.